This T cell receptor beta chain came from a study of vaccination and CD4 T cells after COVID-19. Study-level information: Participants, all vaccine recipients, received two doses of either BNT162b2 or mRNA-1273. Between diagnosis and the drawing of post-COVID samples lay a median roughly 94 days (range 35 to 161). The interval from dose two to post-vaccine sampling had a median of roughly 72 days, and it ranged from 14 to 241.

Once obtained from cultured CD4+ T cells, the DNA was sequenced using the Oncomine TCR Beta short-read assay. TCRdb itself ran the PCR reads through MiXCR, one entry per CDR3 protein. The sample has roughly 20,000 distinct CDR3 sequences; roughly 70% are singletons. In this sample, this clonotype turned up a few times. Its target is unknown. Regarding treatment: roughly 11-day PBMC culture with coronavirus spike peptide pools or control peptides (ViraFEST assay). Negative selection purified CD4+ T cells after less than 11 days of culture. Sequenced input: CD4+ T cells from blood, cultured in vitro. This receptor was identified in a human donor who had recovered from COVID-19.

CDR3 nucleotides: TGCAGTGCTTTACAGGGAGCACGGGGCACTGAAGCTTTCTTT. Translating gives CSALQGARGTEAFF. The V call is TRBV20-1, the J call TRBJ1-1, with D perhaps TRBD1 (6 bases). Trimming stripped 5 bases from V and 4 bases from J, with 17 bases between. The CDR3 sequence is 14 residues long. Germline V CDR1 and CDR2: DFQATT, SNEGSKA (reference sequence).